This T cell receptor (beta chain) was retrieved from a study of shared clonotypes between healthy human individuals. Recent vaccinations or acute infections were absent in the healthy HIV-negative adult donors. As regards this clone: The sample carries other DNA sequences with the same CDR3.

Some clones are missing from TCRdb's copy, which holds only in-frame ones; the method was immunoSEQ multiplex PCR. The sample includes 2 million to 3 million clones, approximately 93% of them seen just once. The CDR3 totals 15 residues. V was shortened by 2 bases and J by 1 base, with 9 bases between the two germline ends. CDR1 and CDR2 (germline): SGHRS, YFSETQ. This chain links TRBV5-1 with TRBJ2-2; no definite D call. The source material was naive CD4+ T cells from PBMCs. Subset noted: CD45RA+ positively selected. This TCR derives from a man between 18 and 35 years old in good health. Some clones in this sample may be carry-over from other donors' samples. CDR3 DNA: TGCGCCAGCAGCTTAGTAACCGGGAACACCGGGGAGCTGTTTTTT. Translation gives CASSLVTGNTGELFF.